The rows below give T cell receptor beta chains drawn from one sample of a study of T cells after posttransplantation cyclophosphamide. Sequencing used immunoSEQ multiplex PCR; TCRdb keeps in-frame clones, though not all of them. The repertoire holds approximately 26,000 clones, 80% to 90% seen once, with around 3.5% in the top ten. Sample: PBMCs. These receptors originate from a man aged 50 to 59. Each CDR3 is given with its conserved first and last residue. Each record gives: V gene, clone size, J gene, D gene, CDR3 DNA, CDR3 protein. The D gene is left open where the match is weak. Only some rows state a clone size, as once, few, many or a class for expanded clones.

v_gene: TRBV7-4
abundance: -
j_gene: TRBJ1-5
d_gene: -
CDR3nt: TGTGCCAGCAGCTTAGTCTACAGGTGGAATCAGCCCCAGCATTTT
CDR3aa: CASSLVYRWNQPQHF

v_gene: TRBV7-3
abundance: -
j_gene: TRBJ2-3
d_gene: TRBD2
CDR3nt: TGTGCCAGCAGCCTCGGTAGCGGGAGTACTGCGGATACGCAGTATTTT
CDR3aa: CASSLGSGSTADTQYF

v_gene: TRBV28
abundance: -
j_gene: TRBJ1-3
d_gene: TRBD1
CDR3nt: TGTGCCAGCAGCCCCCCGGGGGACAGGGTCAACACCATATATTTT
CDR3aa: CASSPPGDRVNTIYF

v_gene: TRBV6-5
abundance: -
j_gene: TRBJ2-3
d_gene: -
CDR3nt: TGTGCCAGCAGTTACTCGAAACTCACAGATACGCAGTATTTT
CDR3aa: CASSYSKLTDTQYF

v_gene: TRBV6-6
abundance: -
j_gene: TRBJ2-2
d_gene: TRBD2
CDR3nt: TGTGCCAGCAGTTACGGCGCGGGGGACACCGGGGAGCTGTTTTTT
CDR3aa: CASSYGAGDTGELFF

v_gene: TRBV27
abundance: -
j_gene: TRBJ2-2
d_gene: -
CDR3nt: TGTGCCAGCAGTTTATCAGGCGGGTGGGCCGGGGAGCTGTTTTTT
CDR3aa: CASSLSGGWAGELFF

v_gene: TRBV5-6
abundance: -
j_gene: TRBJ2-7
d_gene: TRBD1
CDR3nt: TGTGCCAGCAGCTTGGTTGGCCAGGGGGCGAGGAACGAGCAGTACTTC
CDR3aa: CASSLVGQGARNEQYF

v_gene: TRBV19
abundance: -
j_gene: TRBJ1-2
d_gene: TRBD1
CDR3nt: TGTGCCAGTAGTATCTTTCGGGGTGGAGGGGGCCATGGCTACACCTTC
CDR3aa: CASSIFRGGGGHGYTF

v_gene: TRBV6-6
abundance: -
j_gene: TRBJ1-6
d_gene: TRBD1
CDR3nt: TGTGCCAGCAGTTACACCATGACAGGGGGCAATTCACCCCTCCACTTT
CDR3aa: CASSYTMTGGNSPLHF

v_gene: TRBV6-6
abundance: few
j_gene: TRBJ1-1
d_gene: -
CDR3nt: TGTGCCAGTAGCGGGGTTGGCGTTGGGAACACTGAAGCTTTCTTT
CDR3aa: CASSGVGVGNTEAFF

v_gene: TRBV29-1
abundance: -
j_gene: TRBJ2-2
d_gene: -
CDR3nt: TGCAGCGTCCCGAACCCGGGGAGTAACACCGGGGAGCTGTTTTTT
CDR3aa: CSVPNPGSNTGELFF

v_gene: TRBV7-9
abundance: -
j_gene: TRBJ1-2
d_gene: -
CDR3nt: TGTGCCAGCAGCTCGACAGCTAACTATGGCTACACCTTC
CDR3aa: CASSSTANYGYTF

v_gene: TRBV6-1
abundance: -
j_gene: TRBJ1-2
d_gene: -
CDR3nt: TGTGCCAGCAGACTGACAGATGGCTACGGCTACACCTTC
CDR3aa: CASRLTDGYGYTF

v_gene: TRBV6-6
abundance: -
j_gene: TRBJ2-7
d_gene: -
CDR3nt: TGTGCCAGCAGTTACTCCTTCGGCGGCACCTACTACGAGCAGTACTTC
CDR3aa: CASSYSFGGTYYEQYF

v_gene: TRBV15
abundance: -
j_gene: TRBJ1-3
d_gene: -
CDR3nt: TGTGCCACCAGCAGACCTACCCGACAGATCTCTGGAAACACCATATATTTT
CDR3aa: CATSRPTRQISGNTIYF

v_gene: TRBV11-3
abundance: -
j_gene: TRBJ2-5
d_gene: -
CDR3nt: TGTGCCAGCAGCTTAAGGGCAGGGGTCCAAGAGACCCAGTACTTC
CDR3aa: CASSLRAGVQETQYF

v_gene: TRBV28
abundance: few
j_gene: TRBJ1-2
d_gene: -
CDR3nt: TGTGCCAGCAGTTCTACAGAATTCTATGGCTACACCTTC
CDR3aa: CASSSTEFYGYTF

v_gene: TRBV29-1
abundance: -
j_gene: TRBJ1-5
d_gene: -
CDR3nt: TGCAGCGTTGCGCTGAGTAGCGGGCAGCCCCAGCATTTT
CDR3aa: CSVALSSGQPQHF

v_gene: TRBV15
abundance: -
j_gene: TRBJ2-3
d_gene: -
CDR3nt: TGTGCCACCAGCAGTTCTAGTCCAGATACGCAGTATTTT
CDR3aa: CATSSSSPDTQYF

v_gene: TRBV2
abundance: -
j_gene: TRBJ2-6
d_gene: TRBD1
CDR3nt: TGTGCCAGCAGTGACAAAACACAGGGGTTAGGACGCTCTGGGGCCAACGTCCTGACTTTC
CDR3aa: CASSDKTQGLGRSGANVLTF

v_gene: TRBV5-1
abundance: -
j_gene: TRBJ2-3
d_gene: -
CDR3nt: TGCGCCAGCAGCTTGGCTGCAGTCACAGATACGCAGTATTTT
CDR3aa: CASSLAAVTDTQYF

v_gene: TRBV5-1
abundance: -
j_gene: TRBJ2-7
d_gene: TRBD1
CDR3nt: TGCGCCAGCAGCTTTGGACAGGGAGTTTACGAGCAGTACTTC
CDR3aa: CASSFGQGVYEQYF

v_gene: TRBV7-2
abundance: -
j_gene: TRBJ2-2
d_gene: -
CDR3nt: TGTGCCAGCAGCCCTTACCGGGGGGAGCTGTTTTTT
CDR3aa: CASSPYRGELFF

v_gene: TRBV27
abundance: -
j_gene: TRBJ2-3
d_gene: -
CDR3nt: TGTGCCAGCAGTTTCGGACTAAAGCACTTCACAGATACGCAGTATTTT
CDR3aa: CASSFGLKHFTDTQYF